Each of the 4 T cell receptor beta chains below was sequenced from the same sample in a study of blood T cell repertoires in COVID-19. Here immunoSEQ multiplex PCR was the method, and the copy in TCRdb shows in-frame clones only, minus some. The sample yields approximately 230,000 clones, around 88% seen once. The source material was PBMCs or T cells enriched from blood (not recorded which). These receptor sequences come from a woman aged 45-60 years with acute COVID-19.

The chain uses TRBV7-6 and TRBJ1-3; perhaps TRBD1 as D (5 bases). This CDR3 spans 15 amino acids. Trimming removed 3 bases from V and 0 bases from J, with 9 bases in between. Germline V gives CDR1 SGHVS, CDR2 FNYEAQ. The CDR3 sequence is CASSFPGGSGNTIYF. CDR3 coding DNA: TGTGCCAGCAGCTTCCCGGGGGGCTCTGGAAACACCATATATTTT.

The chain is built from TRBV4-1 and TRBJ2-5, with a possible D match to TRBD1 (5 bases). The V gene lost 4 bases and the J gene lost 1 base, with 13 bases spanning the gap. Germline assignment: CDR1 MGHRA and CDR2 YSYEKL. CDR3 size: 15 residues. The CDR3 DNA sequence: TGCGCCAGCAGCCGTTTAAGGGGTCTCCAAGAGACCCAGTACTTC. Protein sequence: CASSRLRGLQETQYF.

This clone has just one count. The CDR3 DNA reads TGTGCCAGCAGCTTACAGGGCCCCATAGCGGGAGACGGGTATACGCAGTATTTT. This codes for CASSLQGPIAGDGYTQYF. This chain connects TRBV7-3 to TRBJ2-3, with 9 bases aligning to TRBD2. The germline V gene has CDR1 SGHTA and CDR2 FQGTGA. The CDR3 has 18 residues. The junction had 16 bases not matched to a gene; V was cut back by 2 bases and J by 7 bases.

This chain connects TRBV19 to TRBJ2-7; D is possibly TRBD2 (5 bases). Between the trimmed V and J ends, which lost 4 bases and 2 bases, there was a span of 9 bases. CDR3 size: 13 residues. The germline V gene has CDR1 LNHDA and CDR2 SQIVND (reference sequence). The CDR3 DNA reads as TGTGCCAGTAGTACGGGATCCCCCTACGAGCAGTACTTC. It specifies CASSTGSPYEQYF.